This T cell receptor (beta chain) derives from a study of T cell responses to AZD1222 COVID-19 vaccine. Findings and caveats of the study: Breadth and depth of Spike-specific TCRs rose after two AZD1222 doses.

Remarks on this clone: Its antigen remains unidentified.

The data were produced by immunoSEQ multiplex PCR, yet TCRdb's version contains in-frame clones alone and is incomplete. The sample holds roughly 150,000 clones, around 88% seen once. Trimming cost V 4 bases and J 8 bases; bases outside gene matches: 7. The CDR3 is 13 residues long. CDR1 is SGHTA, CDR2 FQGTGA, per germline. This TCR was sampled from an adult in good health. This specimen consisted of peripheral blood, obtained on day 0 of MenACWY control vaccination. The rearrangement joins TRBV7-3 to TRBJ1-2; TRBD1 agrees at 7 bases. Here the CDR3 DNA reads TGTGCCAGCAGCTCCTCACAGGGGAACGGCTACACCTTC. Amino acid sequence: CASSSSQGNGYTF.